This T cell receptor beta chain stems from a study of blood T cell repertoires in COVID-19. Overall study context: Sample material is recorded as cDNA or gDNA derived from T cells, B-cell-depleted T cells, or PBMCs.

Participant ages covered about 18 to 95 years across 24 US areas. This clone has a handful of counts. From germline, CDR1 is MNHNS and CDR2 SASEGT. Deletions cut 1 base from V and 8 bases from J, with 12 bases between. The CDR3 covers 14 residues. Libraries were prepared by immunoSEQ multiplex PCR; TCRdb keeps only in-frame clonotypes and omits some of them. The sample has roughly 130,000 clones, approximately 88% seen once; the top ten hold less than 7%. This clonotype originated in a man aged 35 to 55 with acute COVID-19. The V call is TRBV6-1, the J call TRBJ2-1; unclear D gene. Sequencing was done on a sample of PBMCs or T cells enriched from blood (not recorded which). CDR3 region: CASSEEISFYEQFF. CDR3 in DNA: TGTGCCAGCAGTGAAGAGATTAGCTTCTATGAGCAGTTCTTC.